This TCR beta chain was found in a study of cytomegalovirus exposure and HLA in healthy donors. Vbeta (60) and Jbeta (13) primers were used in the PCR. Profiled with immunoSEQ multiplex PCR; TCRdb holds only in-frame clones, not every one. The sample lists about 200,000 clones; 85% to 90% were seen once. Overall study findings and caveats: A few chains tied to CMV proved CMV antigen-specific in vitro.

About this clone: Its target is unknown.

The ends were cut back, 10 bases at V and 0 bases at J, with 13 bases in the middle. In germline, CDR1 is MDHEN, CDR2 SYDVKM. The CDR3 covers 13 residues. The rearrangement joins TRBV28 to TRBJ2-7, with D tentatively TRBD2 (5 bases). Sequencing was carried out using PBMCs. The clonotype was recovered from a man aged 25-45 years in good health and CMV-seronegative. CDR3 DNA: TGTGCCACCGAGCGGTATCTCTCCTACGAGCAGTACTTC. It specifies CATERYLSYEQYF.